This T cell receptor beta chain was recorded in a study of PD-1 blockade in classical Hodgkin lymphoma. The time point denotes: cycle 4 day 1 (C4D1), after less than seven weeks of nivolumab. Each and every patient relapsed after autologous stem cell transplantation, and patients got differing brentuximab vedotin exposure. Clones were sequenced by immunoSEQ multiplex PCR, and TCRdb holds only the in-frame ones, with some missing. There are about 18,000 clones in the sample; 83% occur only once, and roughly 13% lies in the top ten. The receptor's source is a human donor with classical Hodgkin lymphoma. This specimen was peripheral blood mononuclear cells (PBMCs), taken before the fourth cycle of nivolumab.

DNA for the CDR3: TGTGCCAGCGAACAGAAGCATTCCTACGAGCAGTACTTC. Encoded protein: CASEQKHSYEQYF. V and J are TRBV7-9 and TRBJ2-7; D ambiguous. Trimming cost V 8 bases and J 1 base, with 12 bases left between them. The length of the CDR3 is 13 residues. CDR1 and CDR2 (germline): SEHNR, FQNEAQ (reference sequence).